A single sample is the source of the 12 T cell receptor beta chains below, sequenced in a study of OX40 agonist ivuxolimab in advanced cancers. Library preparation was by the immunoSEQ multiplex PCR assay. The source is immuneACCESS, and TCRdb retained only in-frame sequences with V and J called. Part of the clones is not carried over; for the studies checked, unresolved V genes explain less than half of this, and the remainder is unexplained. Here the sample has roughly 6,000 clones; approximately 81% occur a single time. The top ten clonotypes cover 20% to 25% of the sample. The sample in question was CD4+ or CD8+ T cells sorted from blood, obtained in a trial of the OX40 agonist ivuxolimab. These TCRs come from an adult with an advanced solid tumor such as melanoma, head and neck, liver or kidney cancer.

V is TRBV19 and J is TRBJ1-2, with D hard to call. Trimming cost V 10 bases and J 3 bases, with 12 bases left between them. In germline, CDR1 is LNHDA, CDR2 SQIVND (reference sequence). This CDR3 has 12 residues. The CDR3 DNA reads TGTGCCATCATCGACCGATACTATGGCTACACCTTC. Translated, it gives CAIIDRYYGYTF.

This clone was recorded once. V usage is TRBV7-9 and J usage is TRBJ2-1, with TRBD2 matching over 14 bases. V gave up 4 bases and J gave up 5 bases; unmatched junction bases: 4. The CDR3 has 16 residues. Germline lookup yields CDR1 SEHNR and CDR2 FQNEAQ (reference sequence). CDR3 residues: CASSSPGLAGDNEQFF. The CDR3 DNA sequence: TGTGCCAGCAGCTCCCCGGGACTAGCGGGGGACAATGAGCAGTTCTTC.

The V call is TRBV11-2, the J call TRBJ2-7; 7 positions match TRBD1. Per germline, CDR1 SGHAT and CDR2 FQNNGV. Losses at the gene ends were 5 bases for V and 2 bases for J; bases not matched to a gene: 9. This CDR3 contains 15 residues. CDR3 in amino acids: CASSHTGQLAYEQYF. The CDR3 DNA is TGTGCCAGCAGCCACACGGGACAGCTAGCCTACGAGCAGTACTTC.

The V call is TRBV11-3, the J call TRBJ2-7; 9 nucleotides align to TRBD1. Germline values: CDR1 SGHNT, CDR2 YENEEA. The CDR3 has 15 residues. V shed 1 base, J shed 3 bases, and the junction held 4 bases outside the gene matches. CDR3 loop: CASSLGPTGGYEQYF. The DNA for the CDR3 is TGTGCCAGCAGCTTAGGACCGACAGGGGGCTACGAGCAGTACTTC.

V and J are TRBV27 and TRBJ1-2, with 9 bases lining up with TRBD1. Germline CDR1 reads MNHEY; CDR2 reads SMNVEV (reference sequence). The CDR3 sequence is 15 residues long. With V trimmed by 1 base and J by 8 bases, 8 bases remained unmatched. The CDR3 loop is CASSLYRTGVDGYTF. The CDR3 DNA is TGTGCCAGCAGTTTATATCGGACAGGGGTTGACGGCTACACCTTC.

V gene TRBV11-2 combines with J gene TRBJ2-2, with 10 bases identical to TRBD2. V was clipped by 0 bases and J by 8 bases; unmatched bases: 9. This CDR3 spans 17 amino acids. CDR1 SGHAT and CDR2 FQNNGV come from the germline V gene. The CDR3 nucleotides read TGTGCCAGCAGCTTAGAGATAGCGGGGGGCCCTTTGGGGGAGCTGTTTTTT. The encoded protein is CASSLEIAGGPLGELFF.

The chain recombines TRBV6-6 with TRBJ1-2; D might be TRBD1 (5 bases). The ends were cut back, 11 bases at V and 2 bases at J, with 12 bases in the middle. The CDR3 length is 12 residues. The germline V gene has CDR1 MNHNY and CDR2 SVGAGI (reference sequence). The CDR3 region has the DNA TGTGCCCCCCAGGGTTCGAACTATGGCTACACCTTC. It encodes CAPQGSNYGYTF.

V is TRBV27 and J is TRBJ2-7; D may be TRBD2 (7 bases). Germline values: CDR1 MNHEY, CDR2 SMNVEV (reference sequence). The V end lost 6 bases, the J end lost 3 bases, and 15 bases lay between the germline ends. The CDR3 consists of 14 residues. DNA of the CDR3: TGTGCCAGCAGCATAGGGGGGGGGCTCTACGAGCAGTACTTC. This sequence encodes CASSIGGGLYEQYF.

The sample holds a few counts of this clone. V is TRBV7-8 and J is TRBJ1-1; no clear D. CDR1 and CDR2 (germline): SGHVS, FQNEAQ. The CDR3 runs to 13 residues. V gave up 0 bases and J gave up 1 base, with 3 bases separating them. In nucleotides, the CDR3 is TGTGCCAGCAGCTTAGCCGGGAACACTGAAGCTTTCTTT. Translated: CASSLAGNTEAFF.

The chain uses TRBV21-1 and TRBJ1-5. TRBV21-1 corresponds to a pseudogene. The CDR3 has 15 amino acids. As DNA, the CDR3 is TGTGCCAGCGTACCAGGACGCGCATGCAATCAGCCCCAGCATTTT. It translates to CASVPGRACNQPQHF.

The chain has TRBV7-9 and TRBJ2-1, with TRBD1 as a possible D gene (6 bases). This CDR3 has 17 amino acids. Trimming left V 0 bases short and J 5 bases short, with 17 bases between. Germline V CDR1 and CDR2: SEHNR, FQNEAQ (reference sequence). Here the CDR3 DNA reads TGTGCCAGCAGCTTAGCGCTCGGACAGCAAACCCACAATGAGCAGTTCTTC. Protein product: CASSLALGQQTHNEQFF.

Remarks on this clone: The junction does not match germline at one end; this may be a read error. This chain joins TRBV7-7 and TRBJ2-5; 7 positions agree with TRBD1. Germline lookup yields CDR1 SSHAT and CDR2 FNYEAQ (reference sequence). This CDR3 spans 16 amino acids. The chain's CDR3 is CASSSQGGAGQETQYF. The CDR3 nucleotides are TGTGCTAGCAGCTCCCAAGGGGGCGCGGGCCAAGAGACCCAGTACTTC.